Below, 30 T cell receptor beta chains from the same sample are listed, as sequenced in a study of Ad26.COV2.S vaccination and SARS-CoV-2 variants (TCRdb year 2021). Sample treatment or condition, as interpreted from the label and publication: some 20 received Ad26.COV2.S at low or high dose, single or two shots; 5 received placebo; per-sample allocation not given. For vaccine and placebo recipients, repertoires were sequenced using samples collected on day 63 after the first injection. Library generation was performed with the immunoSEQ multiplex PCR assay. Not all clones reach the TCRdb copy of this immuneACCESS table, which keeps in-frame sequences only. Checked studies attribute under half of the gap to unresolved V genes and leave the rest unexplained. A total of some 240,000 clones appear in this sample, around 88% of them only once. The ten largest clones capture roughly 3% of the sample.

The sequencing used peripheral blood, collected in a trial of Ad26.COV2.S vaccine versus placebo. These receptor sequences come from a person aged 18-60 years who received the Ad26.COV2.S COVID-19 vaccine or a placebo.

The chain carries TRBV28 and TRBJ2-7; TRBD1 agrees at 7 bases. The germline V gene has CDR1 MDHEN and CDR2 SYDVKM. There are 13 residues in the CDR3. Trimming took 4 bases from V and 6 from J; bases not matched to a gene: 6. CDR3 residues: CASSSWTGPEQYF. The CDR3, as DNA: TGTGCCAGCAGTTCCTGGACAGGCCCCGAGCAGTACTTC.

CDR3 amino acids: CASSHGTSGRSAQYF. The CDR3 coding sequence is TGCGCCAGCAGCCACGGGACTAGCGGGAGATCGGCGCAGTATTTT. The V and J genes are TRBV4-1 and TRBJ2-3; 14 nucleotides agree with TRBD2. Trimming took 3 bases from V and 10 from J; bases not matched to a gene: 6. The CDR3 totals 15 residues. Per germline, CDR1 MGHRA and CDR2 YSYEKL.

This clone was seen just once. This chain uses TRBV5-6 with TRBJ2-7; TRBD1 or TRBD2 may be the D gene (5 bases each). V lost 0 bases and J 7 bases, leaving 11 bases between the germline ends. Germline V gene sequence: CDR1 SGHDT, CDR2 YYEEEE. This CDR3 has 13 amino acids. This CDR3 reads CASSLVRGIEQYV. In DNA form, the CDR3 reads TGTGCCAGCAGCTTGGTGAGGGGAATAGAGCAGTACGTC.

The rearrangement joins TRBV19 to TRBJ2-1; 12 bases are shared with TRBD2. CDR1 and CDR2 from the germline V gene are LNHDA and SQIVND (reference sequence). The length of the CDR3 is 15 residues. The V gene end was trimmed by 6 bases and the J gene end by 0 bases; junction bases not matched to a gene: 0. CDR3 sequence (DNA): TGTGCCAGTAGGACTAGCGGGAGCTCCTACAATGAGCAGTTCTTC. Its protein product is CASRTSGSSYNEQFF.

The chain uses TRBV11-2 and TRBJ1-3; the D is unclear. Trimming took off 2 bases at V and 2 bases at J, with 10 bases between the two ends. This CDR3 spans 15 amino acids. The germline V gene encodes CDR1 SGHAT and CDR2 FQNNGV. The CDR3: CASSLREFPGNTIYF. The CDR3 region has the DNA TGTGCCAGCAGCTTACGGGAGTTCCCTGGAAACACCATATATTTT.

The CDR3, as DNA: TGTGCCAGCAGCTATTTAGCGGGGGGCTCCTACAATGAGCAGTTCTTC. Amino acids: CASSYLAGGSYNEQFF. The gene calls are TRBV7-8 and TRBJ2-1, with TRBD2 matching 10 bases. With V trimmed by 4 bases and J by 0 bases, 3 bases remained unmatched. The CDR3 loop spans 16 amino acids. Germline V gives CDR1 SGHVS, CDR2 FQNEAQ.

The V call is TRBV5-4, the J call TRBJ2-1; 9 bases map to TRBD2. Trimming removed 3 bases from V and 6 bases from J; junction bases left unmatched: 7. The germline gives CDR1 SGHNT, CDR2 YYREEE (reference sequence). The length of the CDR3 is 15 residues. The CDR3 DNA follows: TGTGCCAGCAGCTGGAAGCGGGGGGTTCGCAATGAGCAGTTCTTC. This sequence encodes CASSWKRGVRNEQFF.

The chain recombines TRBV9 with TRBJ2-1; possibly TRBD1 for D (6 bases). CDR1 SGDLS and CDR2 YYNGEE come from the germline V gene. Trimming cost V 2 bases and J 4 bases, with 13 bases left between them. This CDR3 has 15 amino acids. The CDR3 nucleotides are TGTGCCAGCAGCGTGCAGGGGACGCTTTACAATGAGCAGTTCTTC. Translating gives CASSVQGTLYNEQFF.

The CDR3: CASSLRQGEQYV. In DNA form, the CDR3 reads TGTGCCAGCAGCTTAAGGCAAGGGGAGCAGTACGTC. J is TRBJ2-7 and V is TRBV11-2; D unresolved. Trimming cost V 2 bases and J 7 bases, with 9 bases left between them. The CDR3 consists of 12 residues. Germline V gene data show CDR1 as SGHAT and CDR2 as FQNNGV.

The CDR3 DNA sequence: TGTGCCAGCAGTTACACAGCTTATAGCAATCAGCCCCAGCATTTT. This codes for CASSYTAYSNQPQHF. V is TRBV6-2 or TRBV6-3 and J is TRBJ1-5, with D uncertain. Germline V gives CDR1 MNHEY, CDR2 SVGEGT. This CDR3 contains 15 residues. The V end was cut by 2 bases, the J end by 0 bases, with 8 bases between.

The genes are TRBV6-5 and TRBJ1-6, with D perhaps matching TRBD1 (6 bases). The CDR3 is 14 residues long. Trimming removed 6 bases at V and 4 bases at J, with 10 bases between. Germline CDR1 MNHEY, CDR2 SVGAGI. The CDR3 DNA reads as TGTGCCAGCAGCAACAGGGCTTATAATTCACCCCTCCACTTT. The encoded protein is CASSNRAYNSPLHF.

Only one count was recorded for this clone. The chain has TRBV7-8 and TRBJ1-4; the match to TRBD1 covers 10 bases. The CDR3 has 16 residues. From germline, CDR1 is SGHVS and CDR2 FQNEAQ. Trimming cost V 4 bases and J 3 bases; bases outside gene matches: 5. In DNA, the CDR3 is TGTGCCAGCAGCTCCGGACAGGGGGGCTCTAATGAAAAACTGTTTTTT. Its translation: CASSSGQGGSNEKLFF.

The V call is TRBV2, the J call TRBJ1-2, with no clear D. Germline V gives CDR1 SNHLY, CDR2 FYNNEI. The CDR3 has 13 amino acids. V lost 9 bases and J lost 5, with 16 bases in between. CDR3 in DNA: TGTGCCAGTCGTATCGGTGCCTATTATGGCTACACCTTC. Its protein is CASRIGAYYGYTF.

This chain links TRBV29-1 with TRBJ2-3; 7 bases agree with TRBD2. V lost 0 bases and J lost 0; bases outside the gene matches: 12. The length of the CDR3 is 18 residues. Germline CDR1 reads SQVTM; CDR2 reads ANQGSEA. The DNA of the CDR3 is TGCAGCGTTGAAGATGGAGCGACGGGAGGCACTAGCACAGATACGCAGTATTTT. This codes for CSVEDGATGGTSTDTQYF.

V and J are TRBV11-2 and TRBJ2-7; 10 bases fit TRBD1. This CDR3 is 15 amino acids long. Germline V gene data show CDR1 as SGHAT and CDR2 as FQNNGV. With V trimmed by 5 bases and J by 3 bases, 7 bases remained unmatched. DNA for the CDR3: TGTGCCAGCAGCCAGGACAGGGGGGTTTTCTACGAGCAGTACTTC. Protein product: CASSQDRGVFYEQYF.

V gene TRBV4-1 combines with J gene TRBJ2-1, with a possible D match to TRBD1 (6 bases). Germline lookup yields CDR1 MGHRA and CDR2 YSYEKL. The CDR3 is 15 residues long. V gave up 3 bases and J gave up 6 bases, with 15 bases separating them. The CDR3 loop reads CASSHRDLGANEQFF. The CDR3 nucleotides are TGCGCCAGCAGCCACCGGGACCTGGGGGCCAATGAGCAGTTCTTC.

The CDR3 DNA is TGCGCCAGCAGCTTACATAAAGGGCTGAACACTGAAGCTTTCTTT. The encoded protein is CASSLHKGLNTEAFF. The V call is TRBV5-1, the J call TRBJ1-1, with D hard to call. Germline V CDR1 and CDR2: SGHRS, YFSETQ. V lost 2 bases, J lost 0 bases, and 11 bases lay in between. The CDR3 spans 15 residues.

The chain is built from TRBV5-1 and TRBJ2-5, with D hard to call. Trimming left V 5 bases short and J 5 bases short, with 13 bases between. The V gene's germline CDR1 is SGHRS and CDR2 YFSETQ. The CDR3 is made up of 13 amino acids. The CDR3 region has the DNA TGCGCCAGCAGACCCTCGCCTCGGGAGACCCAGTACTTC. Amino acid sequence: CASRPSPRETQYF.

V is TRBV20-1 and J is TRBJ2-1; D unclear. Deletions cut 3 bases from V and 4 bases from J, with 16 bases between. CDR1 is DFQATT, CDR2 SNEGSKA, per germline (reference sequence). The CDR3 is 15 amino acids. CDR3 sequence reads: CSASSAEQLYNEQFF. CDR3 coding DNA: TGCAGTGCTAGTTCGGCAGAGCAATTATACAATGAGCAGTTCTTC.

Worth noting for this clone: Relative to the germline gene, one junction end is altered; a read error may explain this. V gene TRBV4-3 combines with J gene TRBJ1-5, with 11 bases lining up with TRBD1. CDR1 is LGHNA and CDR2 is YSLEER in the germline V gene. This CDR3 contains 14 residues. Here the CDR3 DNA reads TGCGCCAGCAGTCAAGGGACAGGGGGAAAGCCCCAGCATTTT. Amino acid sequence: CASSQGTGGKPQHF.

This clone was observed a handful of times. The rearrangement joins TRBV19 to TRBJ2-7; D is ambiguous. CDR1 and CDR2 (germline): LNHDA, SQIVND (reference sequence). This CDR3 region has 14 residues. With 3 bases removed from V and 1 base from J, the gap between germline ends came to 10 bases. The CDR3 loop reads CASSIRLESYEQYF. Here the CDR3 DNA reads TGTGCCAGTAGTATTCGGCTGGAATCCTACGAGCAGTACTTC.

The V gene is TRBV19, the J gene TRBJ2-1; 13 bases are a match to TRBD2. The germline V gene has CDR1 LNHDA and CDR2 SQIVND (reference sequence). The CDR3 has 16 residues. After removal of 4 bases from V and 7 bases from J, the junction contained 7 bases not matched to a gene. The CDR3 nucleotides are TGTGCCAGTAGTACCGAACAGGGACTAGCGGGAAATGAGCAGTTCTTC. It encodes CASSTEQGLAGNEQFF.

DNA for the CDR3: TGTGCCAGCAGCTTAGGTTCGGGCTCCTACGAGCAGTACGTC. This gives the protein CASSLGSGSYEQYV. The rearrangement uses TRBV11-2 and TRBJ2-7, with D unclear. The V and J ends lost 1 base and 0 bases respectively, with 7 bases between them. This CDR3 region has 14 residues. Per germline, CDR1 SGHAT and CDR2 FQNNGV.

Only a few counts were recorded for this clone. This chain links TRBV6-6 with TRBJ1-1, with D unclear. The V gene's germline CDR1 is MNHNY and CDR2 SVGAGI (reference sequence). The V end lost 7 bases, the J end lost 0 bases, and 12 bases lay between the germline ends. This CDR3 contains 14 residues. In nucleotides, the CDR3 is TGTGCCAGCACCCGGCACCCGGTGAACACTGAAGCTTTCTTT. It is translated as CASTRHPVNTEAFF.

CDR3 sequence reads: CASTALGGSSNQPQHF. CDR3 coding DNA: TGTGCCAGCACCGCCCTCGGGGGTTCGAGCAATCAGCCCCAGCATTTT. The chain joins TRBV6-6 to TRBJ1-5; perhaps TRBD1 as D (5 bases). The CDR3 has 16 residues. Trimming pared 7 bases from V and 1 base from J, leaving 17 bases between. Per the germline V gene, CDR1 is MNHNY and CDR2 is SVGAGI (reference sequence).

The table lists this clone with many counts. This chain links TRBV5-6 with TRBJ2-2, with 13 bases lining up with TRBD2. CDR3 length: 18 residues. V was clipped by 4 bases and J by 1 base; unmatched bases: 7. Germline lookup yields CDR1 SGHDT and CDR2 YYEEEE. CDR3 amino acids: CASSLGTSGNLNTGELFF. In DNA form, the CDR3 reads TGTGCCAGCAGCCTCGGGACTAGCGGGAACCTGAACACCGGGGAGCTGTTTTTT.

The chain joins TRBV19 to TRBJ1-2, with D perhaps TRBD1 (5 bases). The germline V gene has CDR1 LNHDA and CDR2 SQIVND (reference sequence). V shed 9 bases and J shed 6 bases, with 11 bases lying between them. The CDR3 totals 11 residues. CDR3 amino acids: CASGTANGYTF. Written as DNA, the CDR3 is TGTGCCAGCGGGACTGCCAATGGCTACACCTTC.

This clone was seen a single time. The chain uses TRBV7-2 and TRBJ2-5; D is unresolved. V was clipped by 4 bases and J by 1 base, with 7 bases between them. This CDR3 spans 13 amino acids. Germline-derived CDR1 and CDR2 are SGHTA and FQGNSA. In DNA, the CDR3 is TGTGCCAGCAGCTGGAAGACCCAAGAGACCCAGTACTTC. It specifies CASSWKTQETQYF.

The CDR3 sequence: CASSRPQSEQYF. CDR3 in DNA: TGTGCCAGCAGCCGACCTCAGAGCGAGCAGTACTTC. This chain links TRBV6-5 with TRBJ2-7; D gene ambiguous. From germline, CDR1 is MNHEY and CDR2 SVGAGI. V was pared by 6 bases and J by 6 bases, with 12 bases between. The CDR3 has 12 amino acids.

The chain carries TRBV5-1 and TRBJ2-1; 9 bases fit TRBD1. In germline, CDR1 is SGHRS, CDR2 YFSETQ. CDR3 length: 14 residues. V gave up 5 bases and J gave up 5 bases; unmatched junction bases: 5. CDR3 loop: CASRQGQGDNEQFF. CDR3 DNA sequence: TGCGCCAGCAGACAGGGACAGGGTGACAATGAGCAGTTCTTC.